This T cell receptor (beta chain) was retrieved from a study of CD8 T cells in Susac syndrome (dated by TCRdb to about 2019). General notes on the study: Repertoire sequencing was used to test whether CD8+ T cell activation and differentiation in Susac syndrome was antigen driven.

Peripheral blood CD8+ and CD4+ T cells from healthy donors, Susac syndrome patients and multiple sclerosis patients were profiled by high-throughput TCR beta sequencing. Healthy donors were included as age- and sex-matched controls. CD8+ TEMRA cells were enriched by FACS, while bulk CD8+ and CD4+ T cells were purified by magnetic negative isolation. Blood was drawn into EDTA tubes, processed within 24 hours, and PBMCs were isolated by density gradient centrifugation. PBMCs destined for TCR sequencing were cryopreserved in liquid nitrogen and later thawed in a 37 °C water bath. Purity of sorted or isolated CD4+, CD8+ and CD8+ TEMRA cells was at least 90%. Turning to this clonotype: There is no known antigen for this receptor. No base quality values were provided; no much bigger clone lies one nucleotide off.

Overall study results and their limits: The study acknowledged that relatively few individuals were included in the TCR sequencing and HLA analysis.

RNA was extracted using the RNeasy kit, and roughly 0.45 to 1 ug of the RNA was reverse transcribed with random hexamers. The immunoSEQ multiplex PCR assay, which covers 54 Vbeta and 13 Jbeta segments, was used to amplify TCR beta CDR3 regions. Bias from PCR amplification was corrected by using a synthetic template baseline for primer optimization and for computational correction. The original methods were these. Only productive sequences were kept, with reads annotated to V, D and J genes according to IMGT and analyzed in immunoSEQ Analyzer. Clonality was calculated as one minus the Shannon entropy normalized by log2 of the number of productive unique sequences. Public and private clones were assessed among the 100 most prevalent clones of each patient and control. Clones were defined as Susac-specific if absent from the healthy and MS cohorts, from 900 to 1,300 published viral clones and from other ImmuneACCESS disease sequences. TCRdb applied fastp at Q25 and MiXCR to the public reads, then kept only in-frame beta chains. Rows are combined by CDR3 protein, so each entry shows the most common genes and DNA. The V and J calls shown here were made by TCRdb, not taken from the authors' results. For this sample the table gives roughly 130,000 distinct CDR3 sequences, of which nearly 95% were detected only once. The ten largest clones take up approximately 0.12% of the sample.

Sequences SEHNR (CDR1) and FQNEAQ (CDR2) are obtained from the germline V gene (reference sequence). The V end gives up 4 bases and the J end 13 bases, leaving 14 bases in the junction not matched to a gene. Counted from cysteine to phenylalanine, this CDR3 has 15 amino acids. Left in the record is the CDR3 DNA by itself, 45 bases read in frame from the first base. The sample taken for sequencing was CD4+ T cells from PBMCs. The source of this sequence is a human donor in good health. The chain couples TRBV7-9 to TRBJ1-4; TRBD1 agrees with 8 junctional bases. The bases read TGTGCCAGCAGCTCGGAACAGGGGGTCGCGGCTCCACTGTTTTTT. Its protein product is CASSSEQGVAAPLFF.